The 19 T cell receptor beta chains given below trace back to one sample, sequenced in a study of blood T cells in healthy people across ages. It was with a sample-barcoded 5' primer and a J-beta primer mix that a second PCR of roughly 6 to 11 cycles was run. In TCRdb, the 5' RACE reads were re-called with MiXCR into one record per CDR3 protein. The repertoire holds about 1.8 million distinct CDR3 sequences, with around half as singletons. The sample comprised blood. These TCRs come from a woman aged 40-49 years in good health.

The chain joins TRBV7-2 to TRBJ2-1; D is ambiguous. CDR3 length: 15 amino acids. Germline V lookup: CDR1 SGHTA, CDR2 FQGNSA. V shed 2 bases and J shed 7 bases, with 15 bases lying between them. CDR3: CASSLTGPLGNEQFF. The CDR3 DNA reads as TGTGCCAGCAGCTTAACGGGCCCCCTGGGGAATGAGCAGTTCTTC.

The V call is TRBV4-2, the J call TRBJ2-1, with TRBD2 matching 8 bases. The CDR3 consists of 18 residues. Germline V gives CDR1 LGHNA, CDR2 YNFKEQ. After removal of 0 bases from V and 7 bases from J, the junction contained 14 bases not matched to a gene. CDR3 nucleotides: TGTGCCAGCAGCCAAGATCTCCTGAGACGAGCGGGGGCTAATGAGCAGTTCTTC. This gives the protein CASSQDLLRRAGANEQFF.

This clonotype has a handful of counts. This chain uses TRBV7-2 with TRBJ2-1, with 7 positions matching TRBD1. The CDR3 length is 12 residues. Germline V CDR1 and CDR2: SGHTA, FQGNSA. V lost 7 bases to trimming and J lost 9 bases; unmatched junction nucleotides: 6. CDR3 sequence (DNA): TGTGCCAGCAACGGACAGGTGTTTGAGCAGTTCTTC. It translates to CASNGQVFEQFF.

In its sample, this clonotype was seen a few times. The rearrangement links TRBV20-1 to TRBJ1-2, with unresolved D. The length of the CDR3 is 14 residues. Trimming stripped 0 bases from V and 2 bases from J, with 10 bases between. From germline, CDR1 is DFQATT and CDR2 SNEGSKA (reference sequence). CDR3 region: CSARDREKNYGYTF. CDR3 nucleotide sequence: TGCAGTGCTAGAGATAGGGAGAAAAACTATGGCTACACCTTC.

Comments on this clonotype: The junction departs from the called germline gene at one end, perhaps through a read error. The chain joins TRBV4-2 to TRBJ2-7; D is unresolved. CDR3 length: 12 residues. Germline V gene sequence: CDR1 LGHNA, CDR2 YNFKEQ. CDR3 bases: TGTGCCAGCAACCAACGCTCCTACGAGCAGTACTTC. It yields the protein CASNQRSYEQYF.

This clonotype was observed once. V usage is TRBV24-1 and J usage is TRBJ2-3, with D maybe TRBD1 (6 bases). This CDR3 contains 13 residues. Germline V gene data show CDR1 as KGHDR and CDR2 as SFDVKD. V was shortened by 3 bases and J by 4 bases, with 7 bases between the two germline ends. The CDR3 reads CATSDHRADTQYF. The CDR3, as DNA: TGTGCCACCAGTGATCACAGGGCAGATACGCAGTATTTT.

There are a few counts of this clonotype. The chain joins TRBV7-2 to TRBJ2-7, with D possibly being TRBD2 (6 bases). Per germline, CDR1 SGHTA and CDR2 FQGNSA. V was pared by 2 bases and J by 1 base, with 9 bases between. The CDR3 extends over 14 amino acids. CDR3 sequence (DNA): TGTGCCAGCAGCTTAATGGAGGGTTCCTACGAGCAGTACTTC. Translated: CASSLMEGSYEQYF.

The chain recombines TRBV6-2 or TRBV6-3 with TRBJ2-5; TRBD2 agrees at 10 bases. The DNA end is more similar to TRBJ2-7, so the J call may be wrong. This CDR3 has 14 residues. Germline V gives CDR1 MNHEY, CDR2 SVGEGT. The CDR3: CASKQAGGPSEQYF. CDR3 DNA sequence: TGTGCCAGCAAACAAGCGGGGGGGCCTTCCGAGCAGTACTTC.

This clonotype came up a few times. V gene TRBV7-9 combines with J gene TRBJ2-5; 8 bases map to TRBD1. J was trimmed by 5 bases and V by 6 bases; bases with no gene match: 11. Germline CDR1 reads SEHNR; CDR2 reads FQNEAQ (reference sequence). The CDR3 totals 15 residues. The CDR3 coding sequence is TGTGCCAGCAGTTTTGGACAGGGCTGGGGTGAGACCCAGTACTTC. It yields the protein CASSFGQGWGETQYF.

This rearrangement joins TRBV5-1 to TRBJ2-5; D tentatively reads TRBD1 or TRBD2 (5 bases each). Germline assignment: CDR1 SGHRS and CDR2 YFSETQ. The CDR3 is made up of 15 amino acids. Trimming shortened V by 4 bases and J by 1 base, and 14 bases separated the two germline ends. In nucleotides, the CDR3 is TGCGCCAGCAGCCATCCGGGACGGACCCAAGAGACCCAGTACTTC. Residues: CASSHPGRTQETQYF. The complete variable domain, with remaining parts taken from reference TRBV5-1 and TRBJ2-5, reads KAGVTQTPRYLIKTRGQQVTLSCSPISGHRSVSWYQQTPGQGLQFLFEYFSETQRNKGNFPGRFSGRQFSNSRSEMNVSTLELGDSALYLCASSHPGRTQETQYFGPGTRLLVL.

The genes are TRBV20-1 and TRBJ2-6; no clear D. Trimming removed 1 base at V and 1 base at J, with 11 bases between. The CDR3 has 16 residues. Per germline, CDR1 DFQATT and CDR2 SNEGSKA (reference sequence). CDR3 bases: TGCAGTGCTAGAGTCTTCAAGCAGTCTGGGGCCAACGTCCTGACTTTC. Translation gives CSARVFKQSGANVLTF.

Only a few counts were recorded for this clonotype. CDR3: CSVDGRTSTDTQYF. Written as DNA, the CDR3 is TGCAGCGTCGATGGTAGAACTAGCACAGATACGCAGTATTTT. V is TRBV29-1 and J is TRBJ2-3; D is unclear. Germline assignment: CDR1 SQVTM and CDR2 ANQGSEA. V was trimmed by 6 bases and J by 0 bases, leaving 13 bases between them. CDR3 length: 14 residues.

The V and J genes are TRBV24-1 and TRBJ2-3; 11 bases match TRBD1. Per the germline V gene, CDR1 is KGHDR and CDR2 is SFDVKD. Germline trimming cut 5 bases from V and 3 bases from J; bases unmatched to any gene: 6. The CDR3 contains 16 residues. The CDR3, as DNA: TGTGCCACCAGTGGGACAGGGGGCGCGAGAACAGATACGCAGTATTTT. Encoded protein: CATSGTGGARTDTQYF.

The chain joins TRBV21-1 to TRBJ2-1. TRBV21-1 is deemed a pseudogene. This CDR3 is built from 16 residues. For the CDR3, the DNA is TGTGCCAGCAGGAAAGGGCGAAGGTTCTCCTACAATGAGCAGTTCTTC. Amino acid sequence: CASRKGRRFSYNEQFF.

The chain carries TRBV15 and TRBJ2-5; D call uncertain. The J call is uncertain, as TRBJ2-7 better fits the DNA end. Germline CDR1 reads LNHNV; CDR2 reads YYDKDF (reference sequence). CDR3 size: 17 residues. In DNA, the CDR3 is TGTGCCACCAGCAAGGGCCCGACGGTGACCAATACCTACGAGCAGTACTTC. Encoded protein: CATSKGPTVTNTYEQYF.

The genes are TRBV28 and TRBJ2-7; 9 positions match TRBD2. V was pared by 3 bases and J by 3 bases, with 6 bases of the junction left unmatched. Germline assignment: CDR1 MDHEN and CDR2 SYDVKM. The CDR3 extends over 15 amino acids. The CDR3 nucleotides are TGTGCCAGCAGTTTCCCCGGGACTAGCATCTACGAGCAGTACTTC. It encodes CASSFPGTSIYEQYF. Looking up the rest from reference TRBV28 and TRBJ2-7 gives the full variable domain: DVKVTQSSRYLVKRTGEKVFLECVQDMDHENMFWYRQDPGLGLRLIYFSYDVKMKEKGDIPEGYSVSREKKERFSLILESASTNQTSMYLCASSFPGTSIYEQYFGPGTRLTVT.

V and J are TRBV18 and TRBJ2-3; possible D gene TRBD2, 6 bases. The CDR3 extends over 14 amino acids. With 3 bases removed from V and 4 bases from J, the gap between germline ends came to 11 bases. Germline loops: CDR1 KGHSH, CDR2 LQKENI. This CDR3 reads CASSPPPGADTQYF. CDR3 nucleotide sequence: TGTGCCAGCTCACCCCCACCGGGGGCAGATACGCAGTATTTT.

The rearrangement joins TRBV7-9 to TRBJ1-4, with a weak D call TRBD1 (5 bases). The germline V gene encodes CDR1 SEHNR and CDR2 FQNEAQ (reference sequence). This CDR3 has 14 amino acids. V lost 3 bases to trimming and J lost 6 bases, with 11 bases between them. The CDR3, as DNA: TGTGCCAGCAGCTTCGGGACGTCGGATGAAAAACTGTTTTTT. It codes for CASSFGTSDEKLFF.

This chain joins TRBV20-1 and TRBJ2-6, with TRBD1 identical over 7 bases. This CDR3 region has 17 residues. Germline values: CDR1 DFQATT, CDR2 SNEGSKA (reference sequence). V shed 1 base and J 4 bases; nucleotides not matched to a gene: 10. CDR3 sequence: CSARGRDSKDGANVLTF. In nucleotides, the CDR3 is TGCAGTGCTAGAGGCCGGGACAGTAAGGACGGGGCCAACGTCCTGACTTTC.